This TCR beta chain comes out of a study of T-cell memory formation after mild COVID-19. Barcoded TCR alpha and TCR beta cDNA libraries with UMIs came from 5'RACE using constant-segment primers. MiXCR, run by TCRdb on the 5' RACE reads, gives a single entry per CDR3 protein. The sample yields approximately 46,000 distinct CDR3 sequences, around 12% seen once. Worth noting for this clonotype: Its antigen is still unknown.

Per germline, CDR1 ENHRY and CDR2 SYGVKD. This CDR3 has 13 amino acids. V lost 11 bases and J 6 bases, leaving 19 bases between the germline ends. Study findings and constraints: Some SARS-CoV-2-responding clones were already detected in memory before infection.

The chain links TRBV10-3 to TRBJ2-5, with D perhaps TRBD2 (7 bases). This TCR was sampled from a man aged 18 to 30 who had mild COVID-19 (a few samples of this study predate the infection). Cell type and time point are not known. The sequenced sample consisted of PBMCs or a T cell subset sorted from them (not recorded which). CDR3 nucleotide sequence: TGTGCCCTCCCGGGGGGCATTCGAAAGACCCAGTACTTC. It encodes CALPGGIRKTQYF.